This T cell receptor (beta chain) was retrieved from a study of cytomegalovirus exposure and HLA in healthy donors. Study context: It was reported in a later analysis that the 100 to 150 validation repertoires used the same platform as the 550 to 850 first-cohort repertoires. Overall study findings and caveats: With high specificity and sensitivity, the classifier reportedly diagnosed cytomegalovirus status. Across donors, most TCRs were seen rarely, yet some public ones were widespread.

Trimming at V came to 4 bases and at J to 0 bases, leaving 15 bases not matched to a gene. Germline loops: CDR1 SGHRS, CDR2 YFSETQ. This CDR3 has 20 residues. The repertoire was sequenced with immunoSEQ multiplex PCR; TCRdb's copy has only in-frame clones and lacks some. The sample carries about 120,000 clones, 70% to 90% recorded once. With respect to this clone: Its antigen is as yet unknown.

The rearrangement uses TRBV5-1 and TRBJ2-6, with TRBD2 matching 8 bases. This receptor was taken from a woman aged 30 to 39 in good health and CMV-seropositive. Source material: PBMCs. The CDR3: CASSRVTQAGASSGANVLTF. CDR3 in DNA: TGCGCCAGCAGCCGGGTTACCCAAGCGGGGGCGAGCTCTGGGGCCAACGTCCTGACTTTC.